A single sample gave rise to the 21 T cell receptor beta chains below, sequenced in a study of T cell responses to AZD1222 COVID-19 vaccine. Data came from immunoSEQ multiplex PCR; TCRdb stores just in-frame clones and leaves some out. Here the sample spans fewer than 150,000 clones, 90% being singletons. Sequenced material: peripheral blood, taken on day 0 of AZD1222 vaccination. All receptors derive from an adult in good health.

The chain joins TRBV19 to TRBJ1-2, with 9 bases aligning to TRBD1. The CDR3 has 14 residues. Germline assignment: CDR1 LNHDA and CDR2 SQIVND (reference sequence). V lost 9 bases and J lost 4; bases outside the gene matches: 9. CDR3 in amino acids: CASHRTGDTYGYTF. CDR3 nucleotides: TGTGCCAGCCACCGGACAGGGGATACCTATGGCTACACCTTC.

CDR3 sequence reads: CASSIVQGGTNTEAFF. CDR3 nucleotide sequence: TGTGCCAGTAGTATAGTGCAGGGGGGTACGAACACTGAAGCTTTCTTT. The chain joins TRBV19 to TRBJ1-1; TRBD1 matches at 7 bases. In germline, CDR1 is LNHDA, CDR2 SQIVND (reference sequence). This CDR3 is 16 amino acids long. The junction had 6 bases not matched to a gene; V was cut back by 1 base and J by 1 base.

Here the CDR3 reads CSVAETVSGNTIYF. In DNA form, the CDR3 reads TGCAGCGTTGCCGAGACGGTCTCTGGAAACACCATATATTTT. The chain has TRBV29-1 and TRBJ1-3; D is ambiguous. The CDR3 length is 14 residues. Trimming pared 4 bases from V and 0 bases from J, leaving 10 bases between. In germline, CDR1 is SQVTM, CDR2 ANQGSEA.

The chain combines TRBV4-3 with TRBJ2-3; tentative D call: TRBD2 (6 bases). V was pared by 2 bases and J by 11 bases, with 23 bases between. CDR1 is LGHNA, CDR2 YSLEER, per germline. This CDR3 is 16 amino acids long. CDR3: CASSQSPSGTPRGQYF. The CDR3 nucleotides are TGCGCCAGCAGCCAATCTCCGTCCGGGACTCCAAGGGGGCAGTATTTT.

In its sample, this clone is medium-sized. This rearrangement joins TRBV11-3 to TRBJ1-3; D is ambiguous. V lost 3 bases to trimming and J lost 3 bases, with 9 bases between them. Looked up from germline, CDR1 is SGHNT and CDR2 is YENEEA. CDR3 length: 14 amino acids. CDR3 loop: CASSFISGGNTIYF. DNA for the CDR3: TGTGCCAGCAGCTTTATATCGGGTGGAAACACCATATATTTT. The full variable domain, rest sourced from reference TRBV11-3 and TRBJ1-3, is EAGVVQSPRYKIIEKKQPVAFWCNPISGHNTLYWYLQNLGQGPELLIRYENEEAVDDSQLPKDRFSAERLKGVDSTLKIQPAELGDSAVYLCASSFISGGNTIYFGEGSWLTVV.

This clone was counted a few times. This chain links TRBV14 with TRBJ1-4; D perhaps matches TRBD1 (6 bases). Trimming pared 5 bases from V and 11 bases from J, leaving 21 bases between. CDR1 SGHDN and CDR2 FVKESK come from the germline V gene. The CDR3 has 15 amino acids. The CDR3 sequence is CASSSAGAGDWKLFF. Here the CDR3 DNA reads TGTGCCAGCAGCTCCGCTGGGGCAGGGGATTGGAAACTGTTTTTT.

This chain links TRBV21-1 with TRBJ2-3; whether TRBD2, the table's D call, matches the DNA was not checked. TRBV21-1 is classified as a pseudogene. CDR3 length: 16 residues. The CDR3 protein is CASSNEGTSGSDTQYF. CDR3 coding DNA: TGTGCCAGCAGCAACGAAGGGACCAGCGGGTCAGATACGCAGTATTTT.

The genes are TRBV19 and TRBJ1-1; no definite D call. V shed 5 bases and J shed 2 bases, with 9 bases lying between them. The CDR3 is made up of 13 amino acids. Germline V CDR1 and CDR2: LNHDA, SQIVND (reference sequence). The CDR3 is CASSATANTEAFF. DNA of the CDR3: TGTGCCAGTAGTGCCACAGCAAACACTGAAGCTTTCTTT.

This sequence joins TRBV19 and TRBJ1-1; D is unresolved. The CDR3 runs 14 residues. The V end lost 6 bases, the J end lost 1 base, and 12 bases lay between the germline ends. Looked up from germline, CDR1 is LNHDA and CDR2 is SQIVND (reference sequence). The CDR3 region has the DNA TGTGCCAGTAGGCATAATGGAGGGAACACTGAAGCTTTCTTT. Protein: CASRHNGGNTEAFF.

The sample holds a few counts of this clone. V is TRBV4-1 and J is TRBJ2-7, with D unresolved. The germline V gene has CDR1 MGHRA and CDR2 YSYEKL. The CDR3 has 14 amino acids. Between the trimmed V and J ends, which lost 1 base and 0 bases, there was a span of 7 bases. CDR3 loop: CASSQGLSSYEQYF. The CDR3 DNA follows: TGCGCCAGCAGCCAAGGGCTGAGCTCCTACGAGCAGTACTTC.

The chain links TRBV27 to TRBJ2-7; TRBD2 matches at 7 bases. Unmatched junction bases numbered 11, after V lost 6 bases and J lost 0 bases. CDR1 MNHEY and CDR2 SMNVEV come from the germline V gene (reference sequence). The CDR3 is 16 residues long. CDR3 coding DNA: TGTGCCAGCAGAAGGGTTTTGAGCGGGAACTCCTACGAGCAGTACTTC. Its protein is CASRRVLSGNSYEQYF.

CDR3 sequence: CASSFGVPGSGEKLFF. CDR3 DNA sequence: TGTGCCAGCAGTTTCGGGGTCCCGGGGTCAGGCGAAAAACTGTTTTTT. This chain joins TRBV28 and TRBJ1-4; D remains ambiguous. V lost 3 bases to trimming and J lost 8 bases, with 19 bases between them. Germline assignment: CDR1 MDHEN and CDR2 SYDVKM. The CDR3 spans 16 residues. The entire variable domain, with the rest obtained from reference TRBV28 and TRBJ1-4, is as follows: DVKVTQSSRYLVKRTGEKVFLECVQDMDHENMFWYRQDPGLGLRLIYFSYDVKMKEKGDIPEGYSVSREKKERFSLILESASTNQTSMYLCASSFGVPGSGEKLFFGSGTQLSVL.

The CDR3 bases are TGTGCCAGCAGCTCCGAAAGCTCCTACAATGAGCAGTTCTTC. Translated: CASSSESSYNEQFF. This chain connects TRBV11-3 to TRBJ2-1; D is unclear. Germline values: CDR1 SGHNT, CDR2 YENEEA. The CDR3 consists of 14 residues. The V end was cut by 4 bases, the J end by 0 bases, with 7 bases between. The whole variable domain, filled in from reference TRBV11-3 and TRBJ2-1, reads EAGVVQSPRYKIIEKKQPVAFWCNPISGHNTLYWYLQNLGQGPELLIRYENEEAVDDSQLPKDRFSAERLKGVDSTLKIQPAELGDSAVYLCASSSESSYNEQFFGPGTRLTVL.

As regards this clone: Other nucleotide sequences in the sample specify the same CDR3. The chain employs TRBV11-3 and TRBJ2-3; either TRBD1 or TRBD2 may supply D (5 bases each). The germline CDR1 and CDR2 sequences are SGHNT and YENEEA. V lost 5 bases and J lost 0, with 9 bases in between. The CDR3 extends over 14 amino acids. The CDR3 region has the DNA TGTGCCAGCAGCCCGGGACCTAGCACAGATACGCAGTATTTT. Protein sequence: CASSPGPSTDTQYF.

The V call is TRBV21-1, the J call TRBJ2-7; no check of the table's D call, TRBD2, against the DNA was made. TRBV21-1 is shown as a pseudogene. CDR3 length: 18 amino acids. Here the CDR3 reads CASSQTSGGFLSFYEQYF. CDR3 bases: TGTGCCAGCAGCCAGACTAGCGGGGGGTTCCTTAGCTTCTACGAGCAGTACTTC.

V gene TRBV30 combines with J gene TRBJ1-1; D call uncertain. Trimming took off 3 bases at V and 6 bases at J, with 11 bases between the two ends. Per the germline V gene, CDR1 is GTSNPN and CDR2 is SVGIG (reference sequence). CDR3 size: 12 residues. The CDR3 here is CAWSVGRAEAFF. The CDR3 region has the DNA TGTGCCTGGAGCGTTGGACGTGCTGAAGCTTTCTTT.

The chain carries TRBV15 and TRBJ1-4; 11 positions agree with TRBD1. V lost 1 base and J lost 7; bases outside the gene matches: 5. From germline, CDR1 is LNHNV and CDR2 YYDKDF (reference sequence). This CDR3 spans 16 amino acids. The CDR3 sequence: CATSRVFGTGGEKLFF. The CDR3 DNA follows: TGTGCCACCAGCAGAGTTTTTGGGACAGGGGGTGAAAAACTGTTTTTT.

J is TRBJ2-7 and V is TRBV6-2 or TRBV6-3; a possible D gene is TRBD1 (6 bases). The germline CDR1 and CDR2 sequences are MNHEY and SVGEGT. The CDR3 covers 12 residues. Trimming removed 2 bases from V and 12 bases from J, with 14 bases in between. DNA for the CDR3: TGTGCCAGCAGTTACCCCCAGGGGAGTCGGTACTTC. This gives the protein CASSYPQGSRYF.

The chain carries TRBV10-3 and TRBJ2-1; TRBD1 matches at 8 bases. There are 18 residues in the CDR3. The germline CDR1 and CDR2 sequences are ENHRY and SYGVKD. V lost 2 bases and J lost 6; bases outside the gene matches: 15. The CDR3 here is CAISERGQGTGLFNEQFF. The CDR3 DNA is TGTGCCATCAGTGAGCGAGGACAGGGTACGGGCCTCTTCAATGAGCAGTTCTTC.

This rearrangement joins TRBV27 to TRBJ1-5; D is uncertain. V was trimmed by 3 bases and J by 5 bases, leaving 8 bases between them. This CDR3 is 13 amino acids long. Germline CDR1 and CDR2: MNHEY and SMNVEV (reference sequence). The CDR3 sequence is CASSFFGYQPQHF. For the CDR3, the DNA is TGTGCCAGCAGTTTCTTTGGGTATCAGCCCCAGCATTTT.

The V gene is TRBV15, the J gene TRBJ1-2; no reliable D call. This CDR3 is 14 amino acids long. Germline V CDR1 and CDR2: LNHNV, YYDKDF (reference sequence). V lost 0 bases and J 6 bases, leaving 11 bases between the germline ends. The CDR3 sequence is CATSREFGGDGYTF. The CDR3 coding sequence is TGTGCCACCAGCAGAGAATTTGGTGGCGATGGCTACACCTTC.